The 4 T cell receptor beta chains below come from one sample, sequenced in a study of pediatric ulcerative colitis. Method: immunoSEQ multiplex PCR; TCRdb's copy keeps in-frame clones and lacks some. The sample lists 55,000 to 65,000 clones, 77% seen once, with around 5.2% in the top ten. Sequencing was performed on blood. These receptors came from a boy aged 5-17 years with moderate ulcerative colitis.

The chain is built from TRBV12-5 and TRBJ2-1, with a weak D call TRBD2 (6 bases). The CDR3 contains 14 residues. Germline V gives CDR1 LGHNT, CDR2 FRNRAP. The ends were cut back, 4 bases at V and 2 bases at J, with 9 bases in the middle. CDR3 region: CASGSGDPYNEQFF. DNA for the CDR3: TGTGCTAGTGGTTCGGGGGATCCCTACAATGAGCAGTTCTTC.

The chain is built from TRBV18 and TRBJ2-7; a possible D gene is TRBD1 (5 bases). Trimming cost V 5 bases and J 1 base, with 15 bases left between them. This CDR3 region has 15 residues. CDR1 is KGHSH, CDR2 LQKENI, per germline. CDR3 in amino acids: CASSSDLQGSYEQYF. The CDR3 nucleotides are TGTGCCAGCTCATCAGATTTGCAGGGTTCCTACGAGCAGTACTTC.

The chain combines TRBV11-2 with TRBJ2-1; TRBD1 aligns across 7 bases. V shed 5 bases and J 8 bases; nucleotides not matched to a gene: 6. Looked up from germline, CDR1 is SGHAT and CDR2 is FQNNGV. CDR3 length: 13 residues. The CDR3 DNA reads as TGTGCCAGCAGCATAAACAGGGGCCATGAGCAGTTCTTC. It yields the protein CASSINRGHEQFF.

The rearrangement uses TRBV28 and TRBJ1-2, with 7 bases identical to TRBD1. The V gene's germline CDR1 is MDHEN and CDR2 SYDVKM. V trimming: 1 base; J trimming: 4 bases; junction bases outside the gene matches: 6. This CDR3 contains 15 residues. The CDR3 loop is CASSLYRAGGYGYTF. In DNA form, the CDR3 reads TGTGCCAGCAGTTTATATCGGGCAGGGGGCTATGGCTACACCTTC.